This TCR beta chain is drawn from a study of T cells in Graves' hyperthyroidism and ophthalmopathy. RNA transcripts provided the source from which TCR beta CDR3 regions were amplified. A first-round RT-PCR of the TCR CDR3 used the HTBI primer set. TCRdb reanalysed the multiplex PCR reads using MiXCR and keeps one entry per CDR3 protein. Of about 500,000 distinct CDR3 sequences in the sample, about 16% are singletons; the top ten hold less than 30%. This CDR3 has 15 residues. The germline gives CDR1 SEHNR, CDR2 FQNEAQ (reference sequence). Trimming cost V 1 base and J 2 bases, with 9 bases left between them. Ophthalmopathy patients had moderate-to-severe active disease, CAS ≥3, NOSPECS ≥4, and disease duration under 3 months. Uncontrolled infection, other autoimmune disease, pregnancy or lactation led to exclusion. Diagnostic assessment was based on clinical symptoms, serum thyroxine and TRAb, thyroid ultrasound and orbital computed tomography.

This clonotype was picked up many times. The rearrangement uses TRBV7-9 and TRBJ2-1; D is unresolved. This receptor was identified in a woman aged 25 to 39 with Graves' ophthalmopathy. Material for sequencing was blood. This CDR3 reads CASSLESHPYNEQFF. In DNA form, the CDR3 reads TGTGCCAGCAGCTTAGAGTCCCACCCCTACAATGAGCAGTTCTTC.